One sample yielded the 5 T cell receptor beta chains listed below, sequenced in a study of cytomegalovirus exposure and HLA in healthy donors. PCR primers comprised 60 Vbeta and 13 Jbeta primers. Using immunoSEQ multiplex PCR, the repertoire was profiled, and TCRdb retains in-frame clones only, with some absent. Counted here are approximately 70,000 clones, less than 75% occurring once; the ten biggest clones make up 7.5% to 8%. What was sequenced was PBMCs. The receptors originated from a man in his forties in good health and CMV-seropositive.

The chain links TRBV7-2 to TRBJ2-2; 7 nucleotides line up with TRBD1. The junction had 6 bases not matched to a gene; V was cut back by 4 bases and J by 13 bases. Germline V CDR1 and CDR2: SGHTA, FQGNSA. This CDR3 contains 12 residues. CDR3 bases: TGTGCCAGCAGCTCGACCCGGACAGGGCTGTTTTTT. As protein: CASSSTRTGLFF.

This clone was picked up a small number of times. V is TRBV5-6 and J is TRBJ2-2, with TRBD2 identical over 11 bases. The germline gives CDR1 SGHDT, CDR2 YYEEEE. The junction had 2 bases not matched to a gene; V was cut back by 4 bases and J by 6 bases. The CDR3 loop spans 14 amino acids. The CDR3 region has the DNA TGTGCCAGCAGCGTGGGACTAGCGGCCGGGGAGCTGTTTTTT. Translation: CASSVGLAAGELFF.

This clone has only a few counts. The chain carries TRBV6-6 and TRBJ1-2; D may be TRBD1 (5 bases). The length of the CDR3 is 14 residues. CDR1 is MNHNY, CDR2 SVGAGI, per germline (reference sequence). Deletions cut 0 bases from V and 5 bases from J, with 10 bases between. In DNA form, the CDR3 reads TGTGCCAGCAGTTACTCGGCAGGGCCGTATGGCTACACCTTC. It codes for CASSYSAGPYGYTF.

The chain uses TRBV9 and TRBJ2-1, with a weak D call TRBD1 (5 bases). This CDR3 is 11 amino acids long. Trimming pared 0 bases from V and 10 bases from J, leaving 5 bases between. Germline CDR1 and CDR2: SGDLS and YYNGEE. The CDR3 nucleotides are TGTGCCAGCAGCGTAGCAGGGGAGCAGTTCTTC. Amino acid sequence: CASSVAGEQFF.

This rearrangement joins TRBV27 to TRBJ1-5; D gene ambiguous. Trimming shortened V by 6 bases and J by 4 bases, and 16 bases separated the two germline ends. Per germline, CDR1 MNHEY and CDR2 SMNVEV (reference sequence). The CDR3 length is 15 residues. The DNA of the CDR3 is TGTGCCAGCAGGACGCGGGCGGGGAAGAATCAGCCCCAGCATTTT. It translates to CASRTRAGKNQPQHF.